This TCR beta chain came from a study of cytotoxic CD8 clonotypes in ibrutinib-treated CLL. V was clipped by 6 bases and J by 3 bases, with 15 bases between them. CDR3 length: 15 amino acids. CDR1 is SGHTA and CDR2 is FQGNSA in the germline V gene. TCRdb's table, derived via immunoSEQ multiplex PCR, lists solely in-frame clones and lacks some. The sample yields about 200,000 clones, roughly 72% seen once. This sequence joins TRBV7-2 and TRBJ1-3; possibly TRBD1 for D (5 bases). This sequence was found in a human donor with chronic lymphocytic leukemia. This sample comprised PBMCs, obtained after 24 months of ibrutinib treatment. CDR3 in DNA: TGTGCCAGCAGTTCGCAAAGGGGCTTTGGAAACACCATATATTTT. The encoded protein is CASSSQRGFGNTIYF.